These 30 T cell receptor beta chains share one sample of origin, sequenced in a study of early T cells in non-severe SARS-CoV-2 infection. Each CDR3 protein gets one entry after TCRdb re-called the 5' RACE reads with MiXCR. The table records 50,000 or so distinct CDR3 sequences, approximately 8% of them present only once. The specimen was whole blood. The origin of the receptors is an adult who was a healthcare worker with PCR-confirmed SARS-CoV-2 infection or an uninfected control (not recorded which).

This clonotype was counted many times. V gene TRBV3-1 combines with J gene TRBJ1-2; weak D call: TRBD1 (5 bases). Deletions cut 1 base from V and 8 bases from J, with 14 bases between. The CDR3 sequence is 14 residues long. Germline CDR1 LGHDT, CDR2 YNNKEL (reference sequence). CDR3 sequence: CASSQVWEDKGYTF. The CDR3 DNA is TGTGCCAGCAGCCAAGTATGGGAGGACAAGGGCTACACCTTC. Filled out from reference TRBV3-1 and TRBJ1-2, the complete variable domain reads DTAVSQTPKYLVTQMGNDKSIKCEQNLGHDTMYWYKQDSKKFLKIMFSYNNKELIINETVPNRFSPKSPDKAHLNLHINSLELGDSAVYFCASSQVWEDKGYTFGSGTRLTVV.

This clonotype was seen a few times. V gene TRBV5-1 combines with J gene TRBJ2-1; 8 bases align to TRBD2. V dropped 0 bases and J dropped 4; count of bases not matched to a gene: 6. Germline lookup yields CDR1 SGHRS and CDR2 YFSETQ. This CDR3 has 16 amino acids. CDR3 sequence: CASSLGASGLYNEQFF. In DNA, the CDR3 is TGCGCCAGCAGCTTGGGGGCTAGCGGGTTATACAATGAGCAGTTCTTC.

In its sample, this clonotype was seen a few times. The CDR3 is CASSTGGYSEQYF. The CDR3 DNA is TGTGCCAGCAGCACCGGGGGGTATTCCGAGCAGTACTTC. The J gene is TRBJ2-7, the V gene TRBV7-2; TRBD2 matches 7 bases. The CDR3 covers 13 residues. J lost 6 bases, V lost 5 bases, and 7 bases had no gene match. The germline V gene encodes CDR1 SGHTA and CDR2 FQGNSA.

This clonotype was detected only a few times. The chain recombines TRBV7-2 with TRBJ2-3, with unresolved D. CDR1 and CDR2 (germline): SGHTA, FQGNSA. This CDR3 has 17 amino acids. V was trimmed by 1 base and J by 2 bases, leaving 16 bases between them. For the CDR3, the DNA is TGTGCCAGCAGCTTAGAGTCCAGCGCCTCTCTCACAGATACGCAGTATTTT. Protein product: CASSLESSASLTDTQYF.

In its sample, this clonotype was seen many times. The gene calls are TRBV7-6 and TRBJ2-2; no firm D call. The V gene lost 8 bases and the J gene lost 6 bases, with 16 bases spanning the gap. The germline gives CDR1 SGHVS, CDR2 FNYEAQ. The CDR3 consists of 14 residues. This chain's CDR3 is CASGSLGRPGELFF. In DNA, the CDR3 is TGTGCCAGCGGATCCCTAGGGCGCCCCGGGGAGCTGTTTTTT.

This clonotype was seen repeatedly, ten times or more. The genes are TRBV20-1 and TRBJ1-1; 8 bases are a match to TRBD1. CDR3 length: 15 amino acids. Germline V gene lookup returns CDR1 DFQATT and CDR2 SNEGSKA (reference sequence). After removal of 0 bases from V and 5 bases from J, the junction contained 8 bases not matched to a gene. The DNA for the CDR3 is TGCAGTGCTAGAGATCCATCACAGGGGGGGACTGAAGCTTTCTTT. It translates to CSARDPSQGGTEAFF.

The chain links TRBV6-2 or TRBV6-3 to TRBJ2-7; tentative D call: TRBD1 (5 bases). The CDR3 contains 14 residues. V was shortened by 7 bases and J by 5 bases, with 18 bases between the two germline ends. Germline V CDR1 and CDR2: MNHEY, SVGEGT. CDR3 nucleotide sequence: TGTGCCAGCACCTACCTGGGGCTAGATGACGAGCAGTACTTC. It is translated as CASTYLGLDDEQYF.

This clonotype was seen repeatedly, ten times or more. One end of the junction does not line up with germline, which may come from a read error. The chain carries TRBV7-7 and TRBJ2-1; 7 nucleotides agree with TRBD1. The germline CDR1 and CDR2 sequences are SSHAT and FNYEAQ (reference sequence). The CDR3 runs 13 residues. The CDR3 loop is CASSLADRARQFF. DNA for the CDR3: TGTGCTAGCAGCTTAGCAGACAGGGCTCGGCAGTTCTTC.

The table lists this clonotype with many counts. The chain links TRBV28 to TRBJ2-7; D gene ambiguous. The CDR3 contains 12 residues. Trimming cost V 5 bases and J 3 bases, with 8 bases left between them. CDR1 MDHEN and CDR2 SYDVKM come from the germline V gene. The CDR3 here is CASSIRGYEQYF. CDR3 DNA sequence: TGTGCCAGCAGTATTCGTGGCTACGAGCAGTACTTC.

This clonotype was found a few times. V gene TRBV19 combines with J gene TRBJ2-3; TRBD2 might be the D (5 bases). Germline V lookup: CDR1 LNHDA, CDR2 SQIVND (reference sequence). This CDR3 has 16 residues. V lost 1 base, J lost 0 bases, and 11 bases lay in between. CDR3 loop: CASSIGTLHSTDTQYF. The DNA of the CDR3 is TGTGCCAGTAGTATAGGGACTCTTCACAGCACAGATACGCAGTATTTT.

The V and J genes are TRBV20-1 and TRBJ2-7; the match to TRBD2 covers 13 bases. Per germline, CDR1 DFQATT and CDR2 SNEGSKA (reference sequence). This CDR3 has 15 residues. J lost 3 bases, V lost 2 bases, and 4 bases had no gene match. The CDR3 bases are TGCAGTGCTAGACCGGGACTAGCGGGATTCTACGAGCAGTACTTC. Residues: CSARPGLAGFYEQYF.

This clonotype was detected ten times or more. The chain links TRBV3-1 to TRBJ1-6; unclear D gene. The germline V gene has CDR1 LGHDT and CDR2 YNNKEL (reference sequence). There are 13 residues in the CDR3. The V end lost 3 bases, the J end lost 7 bases, and 7 bases lay between the germline ends. Here the CDR3 DNA reads TGTGCCAGCAGCCAGATCGAAAATTCACCCCTCCACTTT. Protein sequence: CASSQIENSPLHF. The full variable domain, rest sourced from reference TRBV3-1 and TRBJ1-6, is DTAVSQTPKYLVTQMGNDKSIKCEQNLGHDTMYWYKQDSKKFLKIMFSYNNKELIINETVPNRFSPKSPDKAHLNLHINSLELGDSAVYFCASSQIENSPLHFGNGTRLTVT.

This chain uses TRBV6-5 with TRBJ2-7; 11 nucleotides align to TRBD2. The CDR3 is 17 residues long. J gave up 6 bases and V 0 bases, and 10 bases lay outside the gene matches. Germline lookup yields CDR1 MNHEY and CDR2 SVGAGI. The CDR3 region is CASSYSGTSGGPPEQYF. In nucleotides, the CDR3 is TGTGCCAGCAGTTACTCAGGAACTAGCGGGGGACCACCCGAGCAGTACTTC.

The genes are TRBV3-1 and TRBJ2-2, with D perhaps being TRBD1 or TRBD2 (5 bases each). Trimming took 4 bases from V and 0 from J, leaving 15 bases between them. Germline CDR1 reads LGHDT; CDR2 reads YNNKEL (reference sequence). The CDR3 length is 17 residues. CDR3 coding DNA: TGTGCCAGCAGCCTTTCAAAGGGACCGCCGAACACCGGGGAGCTGTTTTTT. As protein: CASSLSKGPPNTGELFF. Based on the CDR3 plus reference TRBV3-1 and TRBJ2-2, the full variable domain is DTAVSQTPKYLVTQMGNDKSIKCEQNLGHDTMYWYKQDSKKFLKIMFSYNNKELIINETVPNRFSPKSPDKAHLNLHINSLELGDSAVYFCASSLSKGPPNTGELFFGEGSRLTVL.

A few counts support this clonotype. The chain couples TRBV6-4 to TRBJ1-2, with TRBD1 as a possible D gene (6 bases). In germline, CDR1 is MRHNA, CDR2 SNTAGT. The CDR3 totals 14 residues. V lost 5 bases, J lost 2 bases, and 12 bases lay in between. The CDR3 loop is CASSSGRGNYGYTF. The CDR3 DNA reads TGTGCCAGCAGTAGCGGCAGGGGAAACTATGGCTACACCTTC.

With regard to this clonotype: This may be a read error: a much more frequent sequence differs by one nucleotide. This sequence joins TRBV5-8 and TRBJ1-5; 8 bases are shared with TRBD1. CDR3 length: 16 amino acids. Germline V gives CDR1 SGHTS, CDR2 YDEGEE. V lost 0 bases, J lost 0 bases, and 2 bases stayed unmatched. The DNA for the CDR3 is TGTGCCAGCAGCTTGGGGACAGGGAGTAGCAATCAGCCCCAGCATTTT. It is translated as CASSLGTGSSNQPQHF.

There are many counts of this clonotype. This chain uses TRBV28 with TRBJ1-1; D remains unclear. The CDR3 contains 12 residues. From germline, CDR1 is MDHEN and CDR2 SYDVKM. V was clipped by 6 bases and J by 10 bases, with 15 bases between them. In DNA, the CDR3 is TGTGCCAGCAGCCATTCAGGCACCCGAGCTTTCTTT. It encodes CASSHSGTRAFF.

This clonotype turned up a few times. The chain has TRBV2 and TRBJ2-4, with 12 bases that match TRBD2. Germline CDR1 SNHLY, CDR2 FYNNEI. This CDR3 is 13 amino acids long. Trimming removed 8 bases from V and 7 bases from J; junction bases left unmatched: 3. The CDR3 DNA is TGTGCCAGCCTAGCGGGGGGGCAGAACATTCAGTACTTC. This translates into CASLAGGQNIQYF.

This clonotype was observed many times. The V call is TRBV6-5, the J call TRBJ2-5; 11 positions agree with TRBD2. The germline V gene encodes CDR1 MNHEY and CDR2 SVGAGI. CDR3 size: 16 residues. V shed 5 bases and J 1 base; nucleotides not matched to a gene: 6. CDR3 in DNA: TGTGCCAGCAGTCGATCAGGACTAGCGGGCCAAGAGACCCAGTACTTC. Its protein is CASSRSGLAGQETQYF.

There are a few counts of this clonotype. This chain links TRBV18 with TRBJ2-5; 9 bases are shared with TRBD1. Looked up from germline, CDR1 is KGHSH and CDR2 is LQKENI. J lost 4 bases, V lost 3 bases, and 9 bases had no gene match. The CDR3 length is 16 residues. The CDR3 coding sequence is TGTGCCAGCTCACCTCCGGACAGGGGTCGCGGAGAGACCCAGTACTTC. Translating it yields CASSPPDRGRGETQYF.

In this sample, this clonotype turned up a few times. The CDR3 sequence: CASRLPGTSGSGEQYF. CDR3 DNA: TGTGCCAGCAGACTTCCCGGGACTAGCGGGAGCGGTGAGCAGTACTTC. J is TRBJ2-7 and V is TRBV11-2; 14 bases map to TRBD2. The CDR3 sequence is 16 residues long. V lost 6 bases, J lost 7 bases, and 11 bases stayed unmatched. Looked up from germline, CDR1 is SGHAT and CDR2 is FQNNGV.

This clonotype was observed at least ten times. The DNA of the CDR3 is TGTGCCACCAGTGATTCCGACAAGCAGGGGCAGCCCCAGCATTTT. Its protein is CATSDSDKQGQPQHF. The V gene is TRBV24-1, the J gene TRBJ1-5; a weak D match, TRBD1 (6 bases). Trimming shortened V by 2 bases and J by 7 bases, and 14 bases separated the two germline ends. CDR3 length: 15 residues. Germline CDR1 KGHDR, CDR2 SFDVKD.

In this sample, this clonotype turned up a few times. The chain couples TRBV7-8 to TRBJ2-7; possibly TRBD1 for D (5 bases). CDR1 and CDR2 (germline): SGHVS, FQNEAQ. This CDR3 has 14 residues. V was shortened by 5 bases and J by 6 bases, with 17 bases between the two germline ends. CDR3 protein: CASSPDTYSGEQYF. For the CDR3, the DNA is TGTGCCAGCAGCCCGGACACCTACAGTGGCGAGCAGTACTTC.

The chain is built from TRBV4-2 and TRBJ2-7, with 8 bases aligning to TRBD2. Per the germline V gene, CDR1 is LGHNA and CDR2 is YNFKEQ. The CDR3 length is 16 residues. Trimming took 0 bases from V and 2 from J; bases not matched to a gene: 6. The CDR3 spells CASSQDERGRPYEQYF. Here the CDR3 DNA reads TGTGCCAGCAGCCAAGATGAACGCGGGAGGCCCTACGAGCAGTACTTC.

The chain uses TRBV29-1 and TRBJ1-1, with TRBD1 as a possible D gene (6 bases). Per the germline V gene, CDR1 is SQVTM and CDR2 is ANQGSEA. The CDR3 sequence is 15 residues long. Between the trimmed V and J ends, which lost 6 bases and 1 base, there was a span of 18 bases. The CDR3 is CSVPWGGVSNTEAFF. The CDR3 coding sequence is TGCAGCGTCCCCTGGGGGGGCGTGTCGAACACTGAAGCTTTCTTT. The variable domain in full, with the rest retrieved from reference TRBV29-1 and TRBJ1-1, is SAVISQKPSRDICQRGTSLTIQCQVDSQVTMMFWYRQQPGQSLTLIATANQGSEATYESGFVIDKFPISRPNLTFSTLTVSNMSPEDSSIYLCSVPWGGVSNTEAFFGQGTRLTVV.

This clonotype has a handful of counts. CDR3 nucleotide sequence: TGTGCCAGCAGGGAACCGCACGGCGATGGCTACACCTTC. Translating gives CASREPHGDGYTF. The chain is built from TRBV7-9 and TRBJ1-2; D gene unclear. V lost 6 bases to trimming and J lost 6 bases, with 14 bases between them. Germline V gives CDR1 SEHNR, CDR2 FQNEAQ (reference sequence). The CDR3 extends over 13 amino acids.

The chain joins TRBV19 to TRBJ1-2; D is ambiguous. V lost 1 base and J lost 0, with 9 bases in between. Germline assignment: CDR1 LNHDA and CDR2 SQIVND (reference sequence). CDR3 length: 15 amino acids. The CDR3 DNA sequence: TGTGCCAGTAGTATAGTGGGCGCCTCTAACTATGGCTACACCTTC. The encoded protein is CASSIVGASNYGYTF.

This clonotype was counted between two and nine times. This sequence joins TRBV27 and TRBJ2-7; 7 bases align to TRBD1. V gave up 8 bases and J gave up 3 bases; unmatched junction bases: 10. CDR3 length: 14 residues. Germline V lookup: CDR1 MNHEY, CDR2 SMNVEV (reference sequence). The CDR3 spells CASRRGGGFYEQYF. The CDR3 DNA sequence: TGTGCCAGCCGTCGAGGGGGCGGATTCTACGAGCAGTACTTC.

The chain couples TRBV20-1 to TRBJ2-1, with D tentatively TRBD2 (5 bases). This CDR3 is built from 12 residues. V shed 8 bases and J shed 0 bases, with 8 bases lying between them. CDR1 is DFQATT and CDR2 is SNEGSKA in the germline V gene (reference sequence). The CDR3 DNA follows: TGCAGTTTTCGGGGCTCCTACAATGAGCAGTTCTTC. This encodes CSFRGSYNEQFF.

The chain couples TRBV7-9 to TRBJ2-2; TRBD2 matches at 12 bases. This CDR3 comprises 15 residues. The germline CDR1 and CDR2 sequences are SEHNR and FQNEAQ (reference sequence). Trimming removed 5 bases from V and 5 bases from J; junction bases left unmatched: 3. Written as DNA, the CDR3 is TGTGCCAGCAGCGCCGGACTAGCGGGAACCGGGGAGCTGTTTTTT. It is translated as CASSAGLAGTGELFF.